Here is one T cell receptor (beta chain) with its context. This specimen belongs to a study of T cells in narcolepsy. Overall study: Donors had narcolepsy type 1 or type 2, or were healthy controls.

Clones were read by immunoSEQ multiplex PCR, and TCRdb kept only the in-frame ones, dropping some. The table includes approximately 40,000 clones, approximately 89% detected once. The trim removed 6 bases at V and 5 bases at J, leaving 7 bases unmatched. Germline V CDR1 and CDR2: SGHVS, FQNEAQ. This CDR3 is built from 14 residues. The receptor was derived from a human donor with narcolepsy. The gene calls are TRBV7-8 and TRBJ2-7; 10 bases align to TRBD2. Material: CD45RA- memory CD4+ T cells from PBMCs. CDR3 nucleotide sequence: TGTGCCAGCAGTCCGCCGGGACTAGCGAACGAGCAGTACTTC. It translates to CASSPPGLANEQYF. Together with reference TRBV7-8 and TRBJ2-7, the CDR3 gives the full variable domain: GAGVSQSPRYKVAKRGQDVALRCDPISGHVSLFWYQQALGQGPEFLTYFQNEAQLDKSGLPSDRFFAERPEGSVSTLKIQRTQQEDSAVYLCASSPPGLANEQYFGPGTRLTVT.